This section outlines one T cell receptor (beta chain) sequence together with its context. Antigen specificity is unknown. Libraries were prepared by immunoSEQ multiplex PCR; TCRdb keeps only in-frame clonotypes and omits some of them. The sample shows some 320,000 clones, roughly 90% of them seen only once. The sample belongs to a study of cytomegalovirus exposure and HLA in healthy donors. Study at large: The same platform used for the approximately 700 first-cohort repertoires was also used for the approximately 120 validation repertoires, as a later analysis reported. The study, taken as a whole, reports: Researchers counted 180 or so TCR beta chains as cytomegalovirus-associated. Usually a TCR sequence was rare, but some public TCRs were found in many donors.

Germline CDR1 reads ENHRY; CDR2 reads SYGVKD. V dropped 0 bases and J dropped 0 bases, with 12 bases sitting between them. The CDR3 has 17 amino acids. Sequenced: PBMCs. This clonotype originated in a woman aged 30 to 39 in good health and CMV-seropositive. The chain employs TRBV10-3 and TRBJ1-5; D gene unclear. DNA of the CDR3: TGTGCCATCAGTGAGTCCATTACAGACAATAGCAATCAGCCCCAGCATTTT. Translating gives CAISESITDNSNQPQHF.